This T cell receptor (beta chain) was found in a study of human T cells and chemical hapten exposure. Turning to the study itself: A 2 cm by 2 cm inner upper arm patch received 2% DPC for sensitization. General study findings and limits: As patch test score rose, PT1 expanded TCR counts tended to rise as well.

TCRdb reprocessed the RACE reads with MiXCR, giving one entry per CDR3 protein. The sample holds about 120,000 distinct CDR3 sequences; over 9% are singletons and the top ten take 2.4%. This clonotype occurred many times. The antigen is not known. Trimming removed 4 bases at V and 10 bases at J, with 8 bases between. The CDR3 is 11 amino acids. The time point denotes: patch test 3, about 24 weeks after DPC sensitization. The treatment here: therapeutic diphenylcyclopropenone sensitization with weekly scalp DPC. Patients had alopecia, were aged 18 to 70, and were not pregnant. The source is a woman between 50 and 59 years old with alopecia areata. Some clones in this sample may be carry-over from other donors' samples. The material was whole blood, obtained in connection with sensitization to the hapten diphenylcyclopropenone (DPC). This chain joins TRBV12-3 or TRBV12-4 and TRBJ2-1; maybe TRBD2 (5 bases). This chain's CDR3 is CASSSGGEQFF. The CDR3 bases are TGTGCCAGCAGTTCCGGAGGCGAGCAGTTCTTC.